The sequence of this TCR beta chain was determined in a study of radiotherapy plus CTLA-4 blockade in lung cancer. Turning to the study itself: Overall, around 20% of patients showed an objective response, while about 30% attained disease control.

Overall study findings and caveats: Dynamics of early blood T cell clones, together with interferon-beta, were reportedly the best predictors of response. Peripheral blood showed expansion of tumor-derived TCR clones after radiotherapy and ipilimumab.

Germline CDR1 reads SGHTA; CDR2 reads FQGTGA. V lost 3 bases, J lost 0 bases, and 6 bases lay in between. CDR3 length: 14 amino acids. This clone was observed once. What it recognizes is unknown. Here immunoSEQ multiplex PCR was the method, and the copy in TCRdb shows in-frame clones only, minus some. The sample holds about 95,000 clones, 83% seen once. Sample: peripheral blood, taken from a patient treated with radiotherapy plus ipilimumab. The receptor's source is a human donor with non-small cell lung cancer who had stable disease on radiotherapy plus ipilimumab. The gene calls are TRBV7-3 and TRBJ1-3, with TRBD1 as a possible D gene (6 bases). This chain's CDR3 is CASSLDSSGNTIYF. The CDR3 nucleotides are TGTGCCAGCAGCTTGGACAGCTCTGGAAACACCATATATTTT.